These T cell receptor beta chains were read from a single sample in a study of blood T cell repertoires in COVID-19. Clones were sequenced by immunoSEQ multiplex PCR, and TCRdb holds only the in-frame ones, with some missing. This sample has fewer than 300,000 clones; more than 75% occur once, and the top ten carry about 2.1%. The sequenced material came from peripheral blood. Source of these receptors: a woman in her forties or fifties with acute or convalescent COVID-19. The CDR3 runs from the conserved cysteine through the conserved F or W. Fields, in order: D gene, V gene, clone size, J gene, CDR3 DNA, CDR3 protein. D genes are given only for firm matches. For some rows the clone size is stated as once, few or many, or as a class when expanded; others skip it.

D: TRBD1
V: TRBV24-1
size: -
J: TRBJ1-4
DNA: TGTGCCACCAGTGATAACAGGGGGGTTAATGAAAAACTGTTTTTT
CDR3: CATSDNRGVNEKLFF

D: -
V: TRBV18
size: -
J: TRBJ1-5
DNA: TGTGCCAGCTCACCACCAGGTGACAGGAACAATCAGCCCCAGCATTTT
CDR3: CASSPPGDRNNQPQHF

D: -
V: TRBV3-1/TRBV3-2
size: -
J: TRBJ1-3
DNA: TGTGCCAGCAGCCCCCAAGTAATGGGAGGCACCATATATTTT
CDR3: CASSPQVMGGTIYF

D: -
V: TRBV7-2
size: -
J: TRBJ1-2
DNA: TGTGCCAGCAGCACCGAACTACGCAGGGACTATGGCTACACCTTC
CDR3: CASSTELRRDYGYTF

D: -
V: TRBV5-1
size: -
J: TRBJ1-2
DNA: TGCGCCAGCAGCCGGGATCATGGATACTATGGCTACACCTTC
CDR3: CASSRDHGYYGYTF

D: -
V: TRBV10-2
size: -
J: TRBJ2-7
DNA: TGCGCCAGCAGCGACAGGGGAGGGAAGGGGTACGAGCAGTACTTC
CDR3: CASSDRGGKGYEQYF

D: TRBD1
V: TRBV4-2
size: once
J: TRBJ2-7
DNA: TGTGCCAGCAGCCAAGATGAAGGACAGGGCCACGAGCAGTACTTC
CDR3: CASSQDEGQGHEQYF

D: -
V: TRBV7-2
size: -
J: TRBJ2-7
DNA: TGTGCCAGCAGCTTTCGTACTAGCAACGAGCAGTACTTC
CDR3: CASSFRTSNEQYF

D: -
V: TRBV4-2
size: -
J: TRBJ2-7
DNA: TGTGCCAGCAGCCAAGATCGGTGGCAGGGGCGAGGCGAGCAGTACTTC
CDR3: CASSQDRWQGRGEQYF

D: -
V: TRBV6-1
size: -
J: TRBJ2-7
DNA: TGTGCCAGCAGTGATTTCCCACCGGGAGTTTACGAGCAGTACTTC
CDR3: CASSDFPPGVYEQYF

D: TRBD1
V: TRBV9
size: -
J: TRBJ2-6
DNA: TGTGCCAGCAGCGGGATAGGGACAGGGGTATCTGGGGCCAACGTCCTGACTTTC
CDR3: CASSGIGTGVSGANVLTF

D: -
V: TRBV5-4
size: -
J: TRBJ2-2
DNA: TGTGCCAGCAGCACGGGTGGGCAGGGCAACACCGGGGAGCTGTTTTTT
CDR3: CASSTGGQGNTGELFF

D: -
V: TRBV5-1
size: -
J: TRBJ2-5
DNA: TGCGCCAGCAGCTTGGGAGGGTTGAAAGAGACCCAGTACTTC
CDR3: CASSLGGLKETQYF

D: TRBD1
V: TRBV24-1
size: -
J: TRBJ2-1
DNA: TGTGCCACCAGTGATCCTTGGGGGACAGGGGGCTCCAATGAGCAGTTCTTC
CDR3: CATSDPWGTGGSNEQFF

D: -
V: TRBV28
size: -
J: TRBJ2-1
DNA: TGTGCCAGCAGAGATGGCCTTGAGCAGTTCTTC
CDR3: CASRDGLEQFF

D: TRBD2
V: TRBV5-8
size: -
J: TRBJ2-3
DNA: TGTGCCAGCAGCTTCACCGGGACTAGCGGGATGCGGTATACGCAGTATTTT
CDR3: CASSFTGTSGMRYTQYF

D: -
V: TRBV9
size: once
J: TRBJ1-6
DNA: TGTGCCAGCAGCGTAGGCGAGAGCTCCTATAATTCACCCCTCCACTTT
CDR3: CASSVGESSYNSPLHF

D: -
V: TRBV7-3
size: -
J: TRBJ2-7
DNA: TGTGCCAGCAGCTTAAGACACAGCGGCTACGAGCAGTACTTC
CDR3: CASSLRHSGYEQYF

D: -
V: TRBV7-9
size: -
J: TRBJ2-1
DNA: TGTGCCAGCAGCTTCAGCGGATCCTACAATGAGCAGTTCTTC
CDR3: CASSFSGSYNEQFF

D: TRBD2
V: TRBV7-2
size: -
J: TRBJ2-1
DNA: TGTGCCAGCAGCTTAGTGCACTTGGGACTAGCGGGTGGGTACAATGAGCAGTTCTTC
CDR3: CASSLVHLGLAGGYNEQFF

D: -
V: TRBV27
size: -
J: TRBJ2-1
DNA: TGTGCCAGCAGTTCCGACAGATACCGAAATGAGCAGTTCTTC
CDR3: CASSSDRYRNEQFF

D: -
V: TRBV20-1
size: -
J: TRBJ2-5
DNA: TGCAGTGCTAGCCTGAGTGGGACCCAGTACTTC
CDR3: CSASLSGTQYF

D: TRBD1
V: TRBV24-1
size: -
J: TRBJ1-5
DNA: TGTGCCAGCCAAGCCGGAGCGGACAGGGGCGATCACACTCAGCCCCAGCATTTT
CDR3: CASQAGADRGDHTQPQHF

D: TRBD2
V: TRBV5-1
size: -
J: TRBJ2-2
DNA: TGCGCCAGCAGCTTGGGACTAGCGGTGACGAACACCGGGGAGCTGTTTTTT
CDR3: CASSLGLAVTNTGELFF

D: TRBD2
V: TRBV5-4
size: -
J: TRBJ2-1
DNA: TGTGCCAGCAGCTCGGGGGGGCTAGCGGGAGCGGCGGGCTCCTACAATGAGCAGTTCTTC
CDR3: CASSSGGLAGAAGSYNEQFF

D: TRBD1
V: TRBV20-1
size: -
J: TRBJ1-5
DNA: TGCAGTGCTAGTGAAGGGACAGGCTACAATCAGCCCCAGCATTTT
CDR3: CSASEGTGYNQPQHF